This T cell receptor (beta chain) came from a study of blood T cell repertoires in COVID-19. The overall study: The origin of the acute and convalescent COVID-19 samples was the United States, Italy and Spain. T cells, B-cell-depleted T cells, or PBMCs provided the cDNA or gDNA that served as material.

Source study methods: Cell counts per sample came from amplifying reference gene primers. Profiling relied on immunoSEQ multiplex PCR, and the TCRdb table lists in-frame clones only, not all of them. V and J calls and clone size are given by that table; D and trimming were obtained from the DNA. The data show about 200,000 clones, with more than 75% seen just once and 5.5% to 7% held by the top ten. Trimming left V 0 bases short and J 0 bases short, with 9 bases between. Germline values: CDR1 LGHNA, CDR2 YSLEER. There are 15 residues in the CDR3. The chain is built from TRBV4-3 and TRBJ2-7; a weak D match, TRBD1 (6 bases). Specimen: peripheral blood. This receptor was obtained from a man aged 35 to 55 with active or convalescent COVID-19. CDR3 nucleotide sequence: TGCGCCAGCAGCCAAGATTCGGACAGCTCCTACGAGCAGTACTTC. Translated, it gives CASSQDSDSSYEQYF.